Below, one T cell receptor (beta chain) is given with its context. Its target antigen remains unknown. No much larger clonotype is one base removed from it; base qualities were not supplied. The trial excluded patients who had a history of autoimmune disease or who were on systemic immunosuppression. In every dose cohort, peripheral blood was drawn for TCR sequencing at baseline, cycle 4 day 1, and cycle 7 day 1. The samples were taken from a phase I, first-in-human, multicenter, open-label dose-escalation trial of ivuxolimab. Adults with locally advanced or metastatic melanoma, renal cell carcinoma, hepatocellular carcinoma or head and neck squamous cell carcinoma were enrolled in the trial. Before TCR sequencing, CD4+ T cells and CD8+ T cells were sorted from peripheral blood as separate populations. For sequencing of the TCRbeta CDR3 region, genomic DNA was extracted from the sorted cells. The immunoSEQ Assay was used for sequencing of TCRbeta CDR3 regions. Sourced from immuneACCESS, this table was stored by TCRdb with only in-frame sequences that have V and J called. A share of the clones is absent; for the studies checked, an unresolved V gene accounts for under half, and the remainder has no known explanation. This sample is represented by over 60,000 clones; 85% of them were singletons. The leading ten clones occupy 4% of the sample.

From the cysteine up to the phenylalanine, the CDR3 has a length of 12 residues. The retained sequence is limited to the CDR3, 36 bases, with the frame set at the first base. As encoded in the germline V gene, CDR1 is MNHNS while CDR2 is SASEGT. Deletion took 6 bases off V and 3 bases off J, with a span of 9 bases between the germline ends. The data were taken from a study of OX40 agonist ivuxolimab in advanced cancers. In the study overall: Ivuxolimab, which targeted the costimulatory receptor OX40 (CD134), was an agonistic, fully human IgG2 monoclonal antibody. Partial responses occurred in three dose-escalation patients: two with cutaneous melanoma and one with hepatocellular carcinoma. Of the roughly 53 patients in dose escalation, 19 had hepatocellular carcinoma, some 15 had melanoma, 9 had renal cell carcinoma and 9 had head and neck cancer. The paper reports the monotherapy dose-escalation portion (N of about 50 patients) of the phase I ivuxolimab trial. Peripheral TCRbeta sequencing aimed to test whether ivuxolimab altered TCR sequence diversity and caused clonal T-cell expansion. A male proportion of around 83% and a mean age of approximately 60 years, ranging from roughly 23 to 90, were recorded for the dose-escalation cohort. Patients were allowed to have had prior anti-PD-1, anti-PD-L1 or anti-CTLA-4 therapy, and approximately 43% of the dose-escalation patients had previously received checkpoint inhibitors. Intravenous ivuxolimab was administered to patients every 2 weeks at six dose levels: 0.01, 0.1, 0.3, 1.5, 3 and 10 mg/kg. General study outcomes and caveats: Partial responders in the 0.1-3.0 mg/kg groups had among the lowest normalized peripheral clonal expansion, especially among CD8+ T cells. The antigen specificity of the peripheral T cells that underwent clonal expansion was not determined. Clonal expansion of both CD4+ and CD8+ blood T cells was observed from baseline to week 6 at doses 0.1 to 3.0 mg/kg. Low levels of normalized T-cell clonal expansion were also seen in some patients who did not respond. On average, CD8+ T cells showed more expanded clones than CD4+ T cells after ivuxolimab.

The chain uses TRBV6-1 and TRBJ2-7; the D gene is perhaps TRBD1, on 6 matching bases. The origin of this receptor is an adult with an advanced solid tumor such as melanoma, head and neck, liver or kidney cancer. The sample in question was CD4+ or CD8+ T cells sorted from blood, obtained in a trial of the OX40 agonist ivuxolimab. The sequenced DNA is TGTGCCAGCAGGAAGGACAGCTACGAGCAGTACTTC. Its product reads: CASRKDSYEQYF.